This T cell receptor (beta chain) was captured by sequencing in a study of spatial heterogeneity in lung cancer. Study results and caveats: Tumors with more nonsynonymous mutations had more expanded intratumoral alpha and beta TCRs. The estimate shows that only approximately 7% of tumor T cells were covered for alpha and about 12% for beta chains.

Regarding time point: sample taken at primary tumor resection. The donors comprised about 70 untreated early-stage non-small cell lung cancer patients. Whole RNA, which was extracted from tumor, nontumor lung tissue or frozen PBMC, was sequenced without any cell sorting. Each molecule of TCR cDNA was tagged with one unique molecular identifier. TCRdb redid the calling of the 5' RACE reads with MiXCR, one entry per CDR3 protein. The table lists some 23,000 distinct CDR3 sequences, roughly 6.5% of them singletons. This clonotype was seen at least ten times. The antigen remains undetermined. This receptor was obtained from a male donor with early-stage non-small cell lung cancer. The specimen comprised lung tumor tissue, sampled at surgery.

CDR3 protein: CASSLMSGGSQPQHF. The CDR3 region has the DNA TGTGCCAGCAGCTTAATGTCCGGGGGTAGTCAGCCCCAGCATTTT. The rearrangement joins TRBV7-8 to TRBJ1-5; D possibly corresponds to TRBD1 (5 bases). CDR3 length: 15 amino acids. The V end was cut by 2 bases, the J end by 6 bases, with 14 bases between. Germline-derived CDR1 and CDR2 are SGHVS and FQNEAQ.